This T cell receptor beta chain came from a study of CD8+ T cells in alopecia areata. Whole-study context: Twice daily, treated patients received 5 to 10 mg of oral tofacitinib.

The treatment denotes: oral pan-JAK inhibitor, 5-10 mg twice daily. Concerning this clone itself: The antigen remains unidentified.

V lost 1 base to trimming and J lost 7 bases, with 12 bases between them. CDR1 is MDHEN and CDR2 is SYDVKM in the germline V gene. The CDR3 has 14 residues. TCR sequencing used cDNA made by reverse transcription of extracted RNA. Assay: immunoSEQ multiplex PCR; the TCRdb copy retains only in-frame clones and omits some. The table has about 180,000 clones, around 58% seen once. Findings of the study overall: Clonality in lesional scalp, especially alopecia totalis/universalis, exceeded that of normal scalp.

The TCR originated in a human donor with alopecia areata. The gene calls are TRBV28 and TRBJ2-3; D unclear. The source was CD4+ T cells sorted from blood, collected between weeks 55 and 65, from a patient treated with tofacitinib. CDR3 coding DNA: TGTGCCAGCAGTTTATTCTCTCTAACGTATACGCAGTATTTT. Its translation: CASSLFSLTYTQYF.